This entry lists 6 T cell receptor beta chains sequenced from one sample in a study of blood T cell repertoires in COVID-19. Produced via immunoSEQ multiplex PCR; TCRdb's table is partial and in-frame only. This sample yields under 200,000 clones, of which approximately 80% are seen a single time; 0.95% belongs to the top ten. What was sequenced was peripheral blood. The receptors here all came from a man between 60 and 75 years old with COVID-19, enrolled during active disease.

The rearrangement links TRBV2 to TRBJ2-1; 11 bases match TRBD2. There are 15 residues in the CDR3. The germline V gene has CDR1 SNHLY and CDR2 FYNNEI. Trimming at V came to 5 bases and at J to 10 bases, leaving 10 bases not matched to a gene. The CDR3 reads CASSYGLAGKGEQFF. Written as DNA, the CDR3 is TGTGCCAGCAGTTACGGACTAGCGGGCAAAGGAGAGCAGTTCTTC. The full variable domain, rest sourced from reference TRBV2 and TRBJ2-1, is EPEVTQTPSHQVTQMGQEVILRCVPISNHLYFYWYRQILGQKVEFLVSFYNNEISEKSEIFDDQFSVERPDGSNFTLKIRSTKLEDSAMYFCASSYGLAGKGEQFFGPGTRLTVL.

This rearrangement joins TRBV3-1 (or the pseudogene TRBV3-2) to TRBJ1-1, with 8 bases aligning to TRBD1. V shed 1 base, J shed 4 bases, and the junction held 5 bases outside the gene matches. The CDR3 sequence is 15 residues long. CDR1 and CDR2 (germline): LGHDT, YNNKEL (reference sequence). The CDR3 protein is CASSQGTGRFTEAFF. The CDR3 DNA reads TGTGCCAGCAGCCAAGGGACAGGGCGGTTCACTGAAGCTTTCTTT.

The rearrangement links TRBV10-3 to TRBJ2-7; 8 bases map to TRBD2. V shed 2 bases and J 1 base; nucleotides not matched to a gene: 4. Germline V gene data show CDR1 as ENHRY and CDR2 as SYGVKD. This CDR3 has 15 residues. The CDR3 region has the DNA TGTGCCATCAGTGAGACTAGCGGAGAATCCTACGAGCAGTACTTC. Protein: CAISETSGESYEQYF.

This clone appeared a few times. This chain joins TRBV7-2 and TRBJ2-3; 12 nucleotides align to TRBD1. The CDR3 contains 19 residues. The V gene's germline CDR1 is SGHTA and CDR2 FQGNSA. Losses at the gene ends were 4 bases for V and 4 bases for J; bases not matched to a gene: 15. CDR3 in DNA: TGTGCCAGCAGCTCCGGCCCGGGGACAGGGGGCAAAAGCGCAGATACGCAGTATTTT. Its protein product is CASSSGPGTGGKSADTQYF. The entire variable domain, with the rest obtained from reference TRBV7-2 and TRBJ2-3, is as follows: GAGVSQSPSNKVTEKGKDVELRCDPISGHTALYWYRQSLGQGLEFLIYFQGNSAPDKSGLPSDRFSAERTGGSVSTLTIQRTQQEDSAVYLCASSSGPGTGGKSADTQYFGPGTRLTVL.

This chain uses TRBV5-8 with TRBJ1-4; D uncertain. The V and J ends lost 1 base and 4 bases respectively, with 5 bases between them. CDR1 is SGHTS and CDR2 is YDEGEE in the germline V gene. The CDR3 spans 13 residues. The CDR3 here is CASSLRDNEKLFF. CDR3 DNA: TGTGCCAGCAGCTTGAGAGATAATGAAAAACTGTTTTTT. The full variable domain, rest sourced from reference TRBV5-8 and TRBJ1-4, is EAGVTQSPTHLIKTRGQQATLRCSPISGHTSVYWYQQALGLGLQFLLWYDEGEERNRGNFPPRFSGRQFPNYSSELNVNALELEDSALYLCASSLRDNEKLFFGSGTQLSVL.

The CDR3 is CASSLVEGGRGYTF. The CDR3 coding sequence is TGTGCCAGCAGCTTAGTAGAGGGGGGGAGAGGCTACACCTTC. The chain recombines TRBV7-2 with TRBJ1-2; weak D call: TRBD1 (6 bases). Germline V gene data show CDR1 as SGHTA and CDR2 as FQGNSA. This CDR3 is 14 amino acids long. Trimming took 1 base from V and 8 from J, leaving 14 bases between them. Based on the CDR3 plus reference TRBV7-2 and TRBJ1-2, the full variable domain is GAGVSQSPSNKVTEKGKDVELRCDPISGHTALYWYRQSLGQGLEFLIYFQGNSAPDKSGLPSDRFSAERTGGSVSTLTIQRTQQEDSAVYLCASSLVEGGRGYTFGSGTRLTVV.